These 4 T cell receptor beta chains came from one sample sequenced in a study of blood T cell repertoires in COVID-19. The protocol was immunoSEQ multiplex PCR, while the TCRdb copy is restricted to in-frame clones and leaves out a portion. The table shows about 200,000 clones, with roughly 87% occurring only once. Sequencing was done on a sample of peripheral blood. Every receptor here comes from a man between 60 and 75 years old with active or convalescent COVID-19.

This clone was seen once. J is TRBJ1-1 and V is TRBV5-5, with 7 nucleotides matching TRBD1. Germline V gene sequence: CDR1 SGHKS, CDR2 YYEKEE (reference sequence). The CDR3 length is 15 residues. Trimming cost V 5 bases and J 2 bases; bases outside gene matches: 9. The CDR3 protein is CASRGGRATNTEAFF. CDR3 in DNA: TGTGCCAGCAGAGGGGGCAGGGCCACTAACACTGAAGCTTTCTTT.

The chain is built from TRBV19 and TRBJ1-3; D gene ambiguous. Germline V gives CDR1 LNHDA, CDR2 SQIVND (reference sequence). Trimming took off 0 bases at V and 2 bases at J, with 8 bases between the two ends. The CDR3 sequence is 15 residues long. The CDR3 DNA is TGTGCCAGTAGTATAGATCCAAGAGCTGGAAACACCATATATTTT. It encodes CASSIDPRAGNTIYF.

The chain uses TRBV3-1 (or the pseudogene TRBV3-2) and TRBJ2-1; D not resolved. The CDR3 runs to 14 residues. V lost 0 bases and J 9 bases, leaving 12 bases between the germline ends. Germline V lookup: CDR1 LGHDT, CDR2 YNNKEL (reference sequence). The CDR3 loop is CASSQELDGSEQFF. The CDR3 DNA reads TGTGCCAGCAGCCAAGAGCTAGACGGTAGTGAGCAGTTCTTC.

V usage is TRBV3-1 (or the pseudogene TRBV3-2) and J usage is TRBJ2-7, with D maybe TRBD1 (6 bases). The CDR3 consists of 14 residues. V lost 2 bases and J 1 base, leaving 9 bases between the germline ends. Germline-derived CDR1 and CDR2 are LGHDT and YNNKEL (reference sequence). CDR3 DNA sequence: TGTGCCAGCAGCCAAAACAGGGTTTCCTACGAGCAGTACTTC. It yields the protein CASSQNRVSYEQYF.